The next 23 T cell receptor beta chains were all read from a single sample in a study of T-cell memory formation after mild COVID-19. TCRdb reanalysed the 5' RACE reads using MiXCR and keeps one entry per CDR3 protein. The sample holds roughly 550,000 distinct CDR3 sequences, approximately 20% seen once. Sequenced sample: PBMCs or a T cell subset sorted from them (not recorded which). The receptors shown here come from an adult woman who had mild COVID-19 (a few samples of this study predate the infection). Cell type and time point are not known.

The genes are TRBV7-9 and TRBJ2-7; D remains ambiguous. The CDR3 runs to 13 residues. Germline CDR1 reads SEHNR; CDR2 reads FQNEAQ (reference sequence). The V end was cut by 4 bases, the J end by 4 bases, with 11 bases between. The CDR3 loop reads CASSSRRVYEQYF. In DNA form, the CDR3 reads TGTGCCAGCAGCTCTCGCCGGGTGTACGAGCAGTACTTC.

The chain is built from TRBV4-1 and TRBJ2-3; no clear D gene. The CDR3 length is 16 residues. V was shortened by 0 bases and J by 2 bases, with 12 bases between the two germline ends. Germline V CDR1 and CDR2: MGHRA, YSYEKL. The CDR3 DNA sequence: TGCGCCAGCAGCCAAGAAAGGCAGACCTCCACAGATACGCAGTATTTT. It yields the protein CASSQERQTSTDTQYF.

The V and J genes are TRBV24-1 and TRBJ2-7, with D possibly being TRBD2 (6 bases). The V gene lost 4 bases and the J gene lost 0 bases, with 12 bases spanning the gap. The V gene's germline CDR1 is KGHDR and CDR2 SFDVKD. The CDR3 consists of 15 residues. CDR3 residues: CATSEGTYSSYEQYF. CDR3 nucleotide sequence: TGTGCCACCAGTGAAGGGACTTATAGCTCCTACGAGCAGTACTTC.

The chain recombines TRBV24-1 with TRBJ1-1; 8 bases line up with TRBD1. V lost 4 bases, J lost 6 bases, and 3 bases stayed unmatched. This CDR3 is 13 amino acids long. Germline V gene sequence: CDR1 KGHDR, CDR2 SFDVKD. CDR3 loop: CATSDTDRAEAFF. In DNA form, the CDR3 reads TGTGCCACCAGTGACACGGACAGGGCTGAAGCTTTCTTT.

This clonotype was seen more than once but under ten times. The rearrangement uses TRBV6-1 and TRBJ1-5; 8 positions agree with TRBD1. The CDR3 is made up of 16 amino acids. The germline V gene has CDR1 MNHNS and CDR2 SASEGT. The J segment lost 2 bases and the V segment lost 3 bases, leaving 6 bases of the junction unmatched. The CDR3 sequence is CASSEMDRVGNQPQHF. CDR3 DNA: TGTGCCAGCAGTGAGATGGACAGGGTAGGCAATCAGCCCCAGCATTTT.

The rearrangement joins TRBV2 to TRBJ2-1; D not resolved. The CDR3 has 11 residues. Trimming pared 3 bases from V and 16 bases from J, leaving 13 bases between. Germline-derived CDR1 and CDR2 are SNHLY and FYNNEI. CDR3 sequence (DNA): TGTGCCAGCAGTGACTACTCATCTGGCTTCTTC. Its translation: CASSDYSSGFF.

This chain joins TRBV7-2 and TRBJ2-5; a possible D gene is TRBD1 (5 bases). The CDR3 contains 15 residues. Trimming cost V 5 bases and J 1 base, with 14 bases left between them. Germline values: CDR1 SGHTA, CDR2 FQGNSA. DNA for the CDR3: TGTGCCAGCAGCCTAGGGGCGCCCATCCAAGAGACCCAGTACTTC. Its translation is CASSLGAPIQETQYF.

This chain links TRBV9 with TRBJ1-1; D is perhaps TRBD1 (5 bases). There are 15 residues in the CDR3. V lost 3 bases to trimming and J lost 2 bases, with 14 bases between them. Germline CDR1 and CDR2: SGDLS and YYNGEE. For the CDR3, the DNA is TGTGCCAGCAGCGCGCCCGGGACGGTAAACACTGAAGCTTTCTTT. It specifies CASSAPGTVNTEAFF.

This chain joins TRBV29-1 and TRBJ2-7, with no clear D. V lost 5 bases to trimming and J lost 7 bases, with 18 bases between them. The CDR3 extends over 13 amino acids. The germline V gene encodes CDR1 SQVTM and CDR2 ANQGSEA. In nucleotides, the CDR3 is TGCAGCGTTCTACCTGTAGGGTATCGGGAGCAGTACTTC. Translated, it gives CSVLPVGYREQYF.

This clonotype was seen a handful of times. This CDR3 reads CASSDMTGSSYNEQFF. The CDR3, as DNA: TGTGCCAGCAGTGACATGACAGGGAGCTCCTACAATGAGCAGTTCTTC. The chain carries TRBV25-1 and TRBJ2-1; 7 bases map to TRBD1. The CDR3 covers 16 residues. V was pared by 3 bases and J by 0 bases, with 5 bases of the junction left unmatched. Germline assignment: CDR1 MGHDK and CDR2 SYGVNS. Filled out from reference TRBV25-1 and TRBJ2-1, the complete variable domain reads EADIYQTPRYLVIGTGKKITLECSQTMGHDKMYWYQQDPGMELHLIHYSYGVNSTEKGDLSSESTVSRIRTEHFPLTLESARPSHTSQYLCASSDMTGSSYNEQFFGPGTRLTVL.

This clonotype showed up many times. The rearrangement links TRBV29-1 to TRBJ2-1; a possible D gene is TRBD2 (5 bases). The CDR3 contains 11 residues. Germline CDR1 is SQVTM and CDR2 is ANQGSEA. V was shortened by 7 bases and J by 12 bases, with 16 bases between the two germline ends. CDR3 loop: CSAGSNDAQFF. The CDR3 DNA follows: TGCAGCGCTGGGAGTAATGATGCGCAGTTCTTC.

The chain couples TRBV7-6 to TRBJ2-3, with 8 bases lining up with TRBD2. V trimming: 5 bases; J trimming: 6 bases; junction bases outside the gene matches: 13. CDR1 and CDR2 from the germline V gene are SGHVS and FNYEAQ. The CDR3 is 16 residues long. The CDR3 region has the DNA TGTGCCAGCAGCCTATCGGCACTAGCGGTGGGCGATACGCAGTATTTT. Translation: CASSLSALAVGDTQYF.

This sequence joins TRBV7-6 and TRBJ2-7; D ambiguous. The V end lost 1 base, the J end lost 7 bases, and 11 bases lay between the germline ends. Germline loops: CDR1 SGHVS, CDR2 FNYEAQ. The CDR3 loop spans 13 amino acids. CDR3 nucleotide sequence: TGTGCCAGCAGCTTAGGGGCCCTGGGGGAGCAGTACTTC. Translation: CASSLGALGEQYF.

This clonotype was seen a handful of times. This chain connects TRBV2 to TRBJ1-2, with TRBD1 matching 7 bases. Trimming at V came to 7 bases and at J to 3 bases, leaving 8 bases not matched to a gene. Germline V lookup: CDR1 SNHLY, CDR2 FYNNEI. This CDR3 contains 14 residues. The CDR3 spells CASKGAGGYYGYTF. CDR3 sequence (DNA): TGTGCCAGCAAAGGGGCAGGGGGATACTATGGCTACACCTTC.

The rearrangement links TRBV12-3 or TRBV12-4 to TRBJ2-6, with a tentative D call TRBD1 (5 bases). The CDR3 is made up of 17 amino acids. Trimming took off 3 bases at V and 0 bases at J, with 12 bases between the two ends. Here the CDR3 DNA reads TGTGCCAGCAGTTTGGGCAGGGCCCGCTCTGGGGCCAACGTCCTGACTTTC. Protein sequence: CASSLGRARSGANVLTF.

The rearrangement joins TRBV4-2 to TRBJ2-3; TRBD2 matches 7 bases. The CDR3 covers 17 residues. V shed 0 bases and J 1 base; nucleotides not matched to a gene: 7. The germline gives CDR1 LGHNA, CDR2 YNFKEQ. CDR3 sequence (DNA): TGTGCCAGCAGCCAAGATCGTGCTAGCGGCGGCACAGATACGCAGTATTTT. This translates into CASSQDRASGGTDTQYF.

The V call is TRBV29-1, the J call TRBJ2-3; D perhaps matches TRBD2 (5 bases). Trimming stripped 8 bases from V and 0 bases from J, with 9 bases between. This CDR3 comprises 12 residues. Germline loops: CDR1 SQVTM, CDR2 ANQGSEA. The CDR3 nucleotides read TGCAGCACGAGGGTCAGCACAGATACGCAGTATTTT. It translates to CSTRVSTDTQYF.

This clonotype has more than one count but fewer than ten. CDR3 amino acids: CASSLAGGGDTEAFF. CDR3 nucleotide sequence: TGTGCCAGCAGTTTAGCTGGGGGAGGGGACACTGAAGCTTTCTTT. The genes are TRBV12-3 or TRBV12-4 and TRBJ1-1; a weak D match, TRBD1 (5 bases). The CDR3 length is 15 residues. Trimming took off 0 bases at V and 3 bases at J, with 11 bases between the two ends.

The chain links TRBV6-1 to TRBJ1-2; D gene ambiguous. This CDR3 is 11 amino acids long. V lost 8 bases to trimming and J lost 3 bases, with 7 bases between them. From germline, CDR1 is MNHNS and CDR2 SASEGT. For the CDR3, the DNA is TGTGCCAGCGGAGGATACTATGGCTACACCTTC. Amino acid sequence: CASGGYYGYTF.

The genes are TRBV2 and TRBJ2-3, with TRBD1 as a possible D gene (5 bases). Between the trimmed V and J ends, which lost 8 bases and 3 bases, there was a span of 9 bases. The CDR3 totals 12 residues. CDR1 is SNHLY and CDR2 is FYNNEI in the germline V gene. CDR3 loop: CASQRQTDTQYF. The CDR3 coding sequence is TGTGCCAGCCAGAGACAGACAGATACGCAGTATTTT.

The chain uses TRBV20-1 and TRBJ1-1, with 7 positions matching TRBD1. The germline CDR1 and CDR2 sequences are DFQATT and SNEGSKA (reference sequence). The CDR3 spans 12 residues. CDR3 residues: CRGQGDITEAFF. The CDR3 DNA reads as TGCCGGGGCCAGGGGGATATTACTGAAGCTTTCTTT.

In this sample, this clonotype turned up a few times. The rearrangement uses TRBV3-1 and TRBJ2-2, with D perhaps matching TRBD2 (5 bases). V was clipped by 6 bases and J by 1 base, with 9 bases between them. Germline V lookup: CDR1 LGHDT, CDR2 YNNKEL (reference sequence). The CDR3 consists of 14 residues. CDR3 sequence (DNA): TGTGCCAGCAGACGAGCGGTGAACACCGGGGAGCTGTTTTTT. It encodes CASRRAVNTGELFF. The full variable domain, completed using reference TRBV3-1 and TRBJ2-2, is DTAVSQTPKYLVTQMGNDKSIKCEQNLGHDTMYWYKQDSKKFLKIMFSYNNKELIINETVPNRFSPKSPDKAHLNLHINSLELGDSAVYFCASRRAVNTGELFFGEGSRLTVL.

This clonotype has a handful of counts. The gene calls are TRBV6-5 and TRBJ2-7; D may be TRBD1 or TRBD2 (7 bases each). The CDR3 contains 14 residues. Trimming cost V 0 bases and J 6 bases, with 12 bases left between them. Germline CDR1 MNHEY, CDR2 SVGAGI. CDR3 in amino acids: CASSYSARGGEQYF. CDR3 nucleotide sequence: TGTGCCAGCAGTTACTCGGCCAGGGGGGGCGAGCAGTACTTC.